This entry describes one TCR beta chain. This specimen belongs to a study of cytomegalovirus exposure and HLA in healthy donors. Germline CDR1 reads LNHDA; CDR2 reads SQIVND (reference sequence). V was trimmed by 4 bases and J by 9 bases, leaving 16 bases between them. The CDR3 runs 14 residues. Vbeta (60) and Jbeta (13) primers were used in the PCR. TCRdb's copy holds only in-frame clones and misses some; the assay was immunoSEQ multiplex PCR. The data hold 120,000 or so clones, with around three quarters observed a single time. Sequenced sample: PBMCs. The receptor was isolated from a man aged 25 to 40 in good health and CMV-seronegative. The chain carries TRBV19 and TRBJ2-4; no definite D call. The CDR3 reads CASSTSGLSSIQYF. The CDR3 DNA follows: TGTGCCAGTAGTACGTCAGGCCTTTCCAGCATTCAGTACTTC.